This record covers a single T cell receptor (beta chain). Its antigen remains unknown. This CDR3 has 12 amino acids. The V gene lost 5 bases and the J gene lost 2 bases, with 10 bases spanning the gap. Germline V lookup: CDR1 SQVTM, CDR2 ANQGSEA. This sample was included in a study of T cells after yellow fever vaccination. Study-wide points: Reappearance after the booster was observed for most primary-vaccination clones (roughly 97% CD4, more than 70% CD8). The secondary response showed a weaker magnitude and a faster peak, day 5 versus 15. Bulk-population clonotypes that are abundant could appear as contaminants in FACS-sorted repertoires.

Synthesis of TCR cDNA relied on 5'RACE template switching, which attached a universal primer site and UMIs. TCRdb itself ran the 5' RACE reads through MiXCR, one entry per CDR3 protein. The sample gives 300,000 to 400,000 distinct CDR3 sequences, 6.2% of which show up once; 15% is in the top ten. This sequence joins TRBV29-1 and TRBJ2-7, with TRBD2 as a possible D gene (5 bases). Sample: PBMCs, taken 5 days after the yellow fever booster vaccination. This clonotype was obtained from a man aged 25 to 40 who received the YFV17D yellow fever vaccine. CDR3 sequence (DNA): TGCAGCGTTACTCTAGCAACCTACGAGCAGTACTTC. Translation gives CSVTLATYEQYF.